Included here is one T cell receptor (beta chain) sequence, with context. The antigen is unknown. The data stem from a study of siplizumab effects on memory and regulatory T cells. The study, taken as a whole, reports: The diversity of naive T cells seemed greater than that of memory cells, and their alloresponse contribution seemed major. Alloreactive clones mapping to unstimulated subsets formed only a minor fraction.

The CDR3 loop spans 16 amino acids. Trimming stripped 3 bases from V and 2 bases from J, with 17 bases between. CDR1 and CDR2 (germline): KGHSH, LQKENI. Produced via immunoSEQ multiplex PCR; TCRdb's table is partial and in-frame only. The table includes 75,000 to 100,000 clones, about 95% detected once. The chain employs TRBV18 and TRBJ2-7, with D perhaps assigned TRBD1 or TRBD2 (5 bases each). The source material was non-Treg CD4+ T cells sorted from blood. The TCR sequence derives from a human donor in good health. The CDR3 protein is CASSPLVGGATYEQYF. The CDR3 DNA reads as TGTGCCAGCTCACCCTTGGTTGGGGGAGCCACCTACGAGCAGTACTTC.